The 10 T cell receptor beta chains presented below share a single source sample, sequenced in a study of Ad26.COV2.S vaccination and SARS-CoV-2 variants. Assay used: immunoSEQ multiplex PCR; TCRdb lists only in-frame clones, some missing. The table records 440,000 or so clones, about 90% of them present only once. Treatment specified: about 20 received Ad26.COV2.S at low or high dose, single or two shots; about 5 received placebo; per-sample allocation not given. Collection of the samples took place on day 63 after the first injection of vaccine or placebo. The sequenced sample was peripheral blood, obtained in a trial of Ad26.COV2.S vaccine versus placebo. Receptor source: a person aged 18 to 65 who received the Ad26.COV2.S COVID-19 vaccine or a placebo.

Concerning this clone: Other DNA sequences from this sample encode an identical CDR3 as well. The chain links TRBV3-1 (or the pseudogene TRBV3-2) to TRBJ1-1, with D unresolved. The CDR3 contains 12 residues. Germline-derived CDR1 and CDR2 are LGHDT and YNNKEL (reference sequence). Trimming took 3 bases from V and 5 from J, leaving 7 bases between them. In DNA form, the CDR3 reads TGTGCCAGCAGCCAGGGTGGGACTGAAGCTTTCTTT. It codes for CASSQGGTEAFF.

The chain recombines TRBV20-1 with TRBJ1-5; D is possibly TRBD1 (5 bases). With 3 bases removed from V and 6 bases from J, the gap between germline ends came to 12 bases. CDR1 is DFQATT and CDR2 is SNEGSKA in the germline V gene (reference sequence). The CDR3 length is 13 residues. The CDR3 sequence: CSASRAGSQPQHF. CDR3 coding DNA: TGCAGTGCTAGTAGGGCAGGGAGTCAGCCCCAGCATTTT.

This clone was counted once. Here the CDR3 DNA reads TGTGCCAGCAGCCTTGACAGGGTTGAGGAAGCTTTCTTT. Translating it yields CASSLDRVEEAFF. This rearrangement joins TRBV5-4 to TRBJ1-1, with 7 nucleotides matching TRBD1. From germline, CDR1 is SGHNT and CDR2 YYREEE (reference sequence). Germline trimming cut 4 bases from V and 8 bases from J; bases unmatched to any gene: 8. The CDR3 contains 13 residues.

The gene calls are TRBV6-5 and TRBJ2-7, with D perhaps matching TRBD1 (6 bases). With 6 bases removed from V and 0 bases from J, the gap between germline ends came to 12 bases. CDR1 is MNHEY, CDR2 SVGAGI, per germline. The CDR3 consists of 14 residues. For the CDR3, the DNA is TGTGCCAGCAGCCCCAGGGGTAGCTCCTACGAGCAGTACTTC. It is translated as CASSPRGSSYEQYF.

This chain uses TRBV29-1 with TRBJ1-1; TRBD1 agrees at 8 bases. This CDR3 comprises 13 residues. In germline, CDR1 is SQVTM, CDR2 ANQGSEA. Unmatched junction bases numbered 10, after V lost 7 bases and J lost 6 bases. CDR3 region: CSARQGRYAEAFF. Here the CDR3 DNA reads TGCAGCGCTCGACAGGGGCGGTACGCTGAAGCTTTCTTT.

The V and J genes are TRBV2 and TRBJ1-3, with a possible D match to TRBD1 (6 bases). V lost 4 bases and J lost 3, with 7 bases in between. CDR1 is SNHLY, CDR2 FYNNEI, per germline. The CDR3 consists of 13 residues. In DNA, the CDR3 is TGTGCCAGCAGTGCAGGGGATGGAAACACCATATATTTT. The encoded protein is CASSAGDGNTIYF.

The rearrangement uses TRBV4-1 and TRBJ2-1; maybe TRBD1 (5 bases). The CDR3 runs to 16 residues. CDR1 MGHRA and CDR2 YSYEKL come from the germline V gene. With 2 bases removed from V and 5 bases from J, the gap between germline ends came to 16 bases. The CDR3 DNA follows: TGCGCCAGCAGCCAATTGGGTGTGTTAGGGGACAATGAGCAGTTCTTC. Translating it yields CASSQLGVLGDNEQFF.

The rearrangement uses TRBV4-1 and TRBJ2-7, with 7 bases aligning to TRBD1. The germline CDR1 and CDR2 sequences are MGHRA and YSYEKL. V gave up 5 bases and J gave up 1 base; unmatched junction bases: 11. CDR3 size: 16 residues. This CDR3 is CASSSDGTDYSYEQYF. For the CDR3, the DNA is TGCGCCAGCAGCTCCGACGGGACAGACTATTCCTACGAGCAGTACTTC.

The chain has TRBV6-5 and TRBJ1-1, with 9 positions matching TRBD1. This CDR3 comprises 15 residues. Germline trimming cut 4 bases from V and 1 base from J; bases unmatched to any gene: 4. The germline V gene encodes CDR1 MNHEY and CDR2 SVGAGI. In nucleotides, the CDR3 is TGTGCCAGCAGTTTGGACAGGGGTCAGAACACTGAAGCTTTCTTT. Its translation: CASSLDRGQNTEAFF.

This rearrangement joins TRBV30 to TRBJ1-4; D gene ambiguous. The CDR3 runs to 13 residues. Germline loops: CDR1 GTSNPN, CDR2 SVGIG (reference sequence). The germline V and J ends were trimmed by 0 bases and 6 bases, with 8 bases remaining between them. For the CDR3, the DNA is TGTGCCTGGAGTGTGGGTCCTGATGAAAAACTGTTTTTT. Amino acids: CAWSVGPDEKLFF.